This TCR beta chain was documented in a study of blood T cell repertoires in COVID-19 (dated by TCRdb to 2018 to 2020). The study in broad terms: The collaborator samples originated in the United States, Italy and Spain and spanned the acute and convalescent phases of COVID-19. Where available, HLA class I and class II types were obtained from metadata supplied by the sample provider rather than from assay-based typing. The samples were drawn from the first 160 participants of the ongoing ImmuneRACE study and from 1,254 subjects provided by 6 global collaborators. The repertoires were released in a freely available public database meant as a resource for research on the immune response to SARS-CoV-2. A de-identified subject ID, COVID-19 status, age in years and sex were almost always included in the sample metadata. The prospective study material was composed of cDNA or gDNA derived from T cells, B-cell-depleted T cells, or PBMCs. Subjects who had been exposed to COVID-19, were actively infected with it, or had recovered from it provided the deeply sampled blood TCRbeta repertoires that made up the dataset. What the authors observed across the whole study: The quantity of clinical and demographic metadata differed by source and by participant and was supplied without curation.

Comment on this clone: The specificity of this receptor is unknown. Base-call qualities are not available, and no considerably larger clone is one nucleotide away.

In Seattle, one collaborating source enrolled patients while the infection was active and tracked those patients longitudinally over the course of disease. Whole blood was collected in K2EDTA tubes by collaborating institutions according to the institutions' own protocols. For TCRbeta analysis, collaborator samples were shipped as frozen whole blood, as isolated PBMCs, or as DNA extracted from either sample type. TCRbeta CDR3 regions were amplified from genomic DNA by means of the immunoSEQ Assay, a bias-controlled multiplex PCR. On the study's bioinformatics: The number of nucleated cells in each sample was estimated by amplification of reference gene primers within the assay. Sequence reads were collapsed and filtered to measure the absolute abundance of every unique TCRbeta CDR3 rearrangement. For each sample, productive Simpson clonality was calculated by taking the square root of Simpson's diversity index across productive rearrangements. This immuneACCESS table, as held by TCRdb, lists in-frame sequences with V and J called but not all clones. Of the missing ones, under half trace to an unresolved V gene in checked studies; the others have no known cause. Clone size and V and J calls were adopted from that table, with D and trimming inferred from the DNA. For this sample there are roughly 340,000 clones; approximately 88% appear just once. The leading ten clones occupy around 2.8% of the sample.

According to the germline V gene, CDR1 reads SGHRS and CDR2 reads YFSETQ. The CDR3 numbers 15 residues from cysteine through phenylalanine. Only the CDR3 region is kept as DNA, spanning 45 bases read in frame from base 1. The V end gives up 3 bases and the J end 2 bases, leaving 8 bases in the junction not matched to a gene. The receptor comes from a woman aged 25 to 39 with COVID-19, enrolled during active disease. Sequencing input: peripheral blood. The V and J genes are TRBV5-1 and TRBJ2-7; 7 bases in the junction line up with TRBD1. The DNA sequence is TGCGCCAGCAGCTATAGACAGGGTGACCCCTACGAGCAGTACTTC. The resulting protein is CASSYRQGDPYEQYF.